One and the same sample provided the 11 T cell receptor beta chains below, sequenced in a study of cytomegalovirus exposure and HLA in healthy donors. A multiplex PCR was run with 60 Vbeta primers and 13 Jbeta primers. Assay used: immunoSEQ multiplex PCR; TCRdb lists only in-frame clones, some missing. The data show around 97,000 clones, with approximately 79% seen just once and roughly 4% held by the top ten. Sequencing used PBMCs. The receptors derive from a man aged 45-60 years in good health and CMV-seropositive.

A single count supports this clone. This chain connects TRBV18 to TRBJ2-5, with D tentatively TRBD1 (6 bases). CDR3 length: 14 amino acids. V lost 6 bases to trimming and J lost 1 base, with 12 bases between them. The germline V gene has CDR1 KGHSH and CDR2 LQKENI. Written as DNA, the CDR3 is TGTGCCAGCTCCCGGACAGATAGCCAAGAGACCCAGTACTTC. It is translated as CASSRTDSQETQYF.

This clone was seen more than once but under ten times. The chain is built from TRBV11-3 and TRBJ2-1; 10 bases line up with TRBD2. CDR1 and CDR2 (germline): SGHNT, YENEEA. This CDR3 has 15 residues. The trim removed 2 bases at V and 5 bases at J, leaving 3 bases unmatched. The CDR3 region has the DNA TGTGCCAGCAGCTTAAGCGGGAGGGCCGACAATGAGCAGTTCTTC. It yields the protein CASSLSGRADNEQFF.

The chain couples TRBV29-1 to TRBJ2-5, with 7 bases lining up with TRBD1. Unmatched junction bases numbered 4, after V lost 8 bases and J lost 4 bases. This CDR3 has 11 amino acids. Looked up from germline, CDR1 is SQVTM and CDR2 is ANQGSEA. The CDR3 spells CSCNRGETQYF. The DNA for the CDR3 is TGCAGCTGTAACAGGGGAGAGACCCAGTACTTC.

The chain carries TRBV11-1 and TRBJ1-1; D uncertain. Trimming stripped 0 bases from V and 6 bases from J, with 11 bases between. CDR1 is SGHAT and CDR2 is FQDESV in the germline V gene (reference sequence). CDR3 size: 14 residues. This CDR3 reads CASSLAGEKAEAFF. Here the CDR3 DNA reads TGTGCCAGCAGCTTAGCGGGAGAGAAGGCTGAAGCTTTCTTT.

The chain couples TRBV27 to TRBJ2-1; TRBD1 agrees at 8 bases. Germline values: CDR1 MNHEY, CDR2 SMNVEV (reference sequence). J was trimmed by 3 bases and V by 3 bases; bases with no gene match: 7. This CDR3 spans 16 amino acids. The CDR3 DNA reads TGTGCCAGCAGTTTGTCTCAGGGGGCAGTCTACAATGAGCAGTTCTTC. This encodes CASSLSQGAVYNEQFF.

V is TRBV14 and J is TRBJ2-1, with 9 bases identical to TRBD1. J was trimmed by 5 bases and V by 4 bases; bases with no gene match: 6. The CDR3 extends over 15 amino acids. Germline CDR1 is SGHDN and CDR2 is FVKESK. The CDR3 region has the DNA TGTGCCAGCAGCCCCCGGACAGGGGCGGACAATGAGCAGTTCTTC. Translating gives CASSPRTGADNEQFF.

This clone appeared a single time. The gene calls are TRBV6-4 and TRBJ2-3; D possibly corresponds to TRBD1 (6 bases). V dropped 2 bases and J dropped 7 bases, with 16 bases sitting between them. The CDR3 consists of 15 residues. Germline CDR1 is MRHNA and CDR2 is SNTAGT. CDR3 bases: TGTGCCAGCAGTGACGGACAGCCAGGAGTAAATACGCAGTATTTT. Encoded protein: CASSDGQPGVNTQYF.

The rearrangement joins TRBV14 to TRBJ2-1; D is perhaps TRBD2 (5 bases). The CDR3 loop spans 16 amino acids. Germline V gene lookup returns CDR1 SGHDN and CDR2 FVKESK. V lost 1 base, J lost 2 bases, and 12 bases lay in between. The CDR3: CASSQVAGVTYNEQFF. The CDR3 nucleotides are TGTGCCAGCAGCCAAGTGGCGGGTGTCACCTACAATGAGCAGTTCTTC.

In nucleotides, the CDR3 is TGTGCCAGCAGTGAGGGACAGGGGCTAGACGAGCAGTACTTC. It translates to CASSEGQGLDEQYF. The rearrangement joins TRBV6-1 to TRBJ2-7; 10 bases fit TRBD1. V was pared by 3 bases and J by 5 bases, with 4 bases of the junction left unmatched. This CDR3 comprises 14 residues. Germline CDR1 reads MNHNS; CDR2 reads SASEGT.

J is TRBJ2-5 and V is TRBV5-4, with TRBD2 matching over 14 bases. The CDR3 is 19 residues long. Trimming at V came to 4 bases and at J to 2 bases, leaving 13 bases not matched to a gene. CDR1 SGHNT and CDR2 YYREEE come from the germline V gene (reference sequence). The CDR3 loop is CASSSPRTSGRTRQETQYF. The CDR3 nucleotides are TGTGCCAGCAGCAGCCCAAGGACTAGCGGGAGGACCCGGCAAGAGACCCAGTACTTC.

This clone was counted between two and nine times. The chain links TRBV28 to TRBJ1-1; 8 bases match TRBD1. The CDR3 runs 12 residues. The germline V gene has CDR1 MDHEN and CDR2 SYDVKM. Trimming at V came to 8 bases and at J to 7 bases, leaving 6 bases not matched to a gene. The CDR3 nucleotides are TGTGCCAGCCCTTCCGACAGGGGTGAAGCTTTCTTT. Its protein is CASPSDRGEAFF.